These 5 T cell receptor beta chains were sequenced from one sample in a study of blood T cell repertoires in COVID-19. Measured with immunoSEQ multiplex PCR; TCRdb has only the in-frame clones, and not every one. This table holds 300,000 to 350,000 clones, around 89% found once. What was sequenced was peripheral blood. These receptors were taken from a middle-aged woman with COVID-19, enrolled during active disease.

J is TRBJ2-4 and V is TRBV28; tentative D call: TRBD2 (5 bases). This CDR3 contains 14 residues. Between the trimmed V and J ends, which lost 7 bases and 2 bases, there was a span of 12 bases. Germline values: CDR1 MDHEN, CDR2 SYDVKM. The CDR3 DNA reads as TGTGCCAGCACCCAACTAGGGACCAAAAACATTCAGTACTTC. Its translation: CASTQLGTKNIQYF.

This clone was found a few times. This chain joins TRBV7-6 and TRBJ2-5; weak D call: TRBD2 (6 bases). The V and J ends lost 0 bases and 0 bases respectively, with 17 bases between them. The germline gives CDR1 SGHVS, CDR2 FNYEAQ. The CDR3 has 18 residues. The CDR3 sequence is CASSLALGGANYQETQYF. The CDR3 DNA reads TGTGCCAGCAGCTTAGCGTTAGGAGGGGCCAACTACCAAGAGACCCAGTACTTC.

The chain links TRBV19 to TRBJ1-6, with D hard to call. Germline V lookup: CDR1 LNHDA, CDR2 SQIVND (reference sequence). V was shortened by 6 bases and J by 7 bases, with 10 bases between the two germline ends. The CDR3 loop spans 13 amino acids. The CDR3 loop reads CASSRGVNSPLHF. The CDR3 nucleotides are TGTGCCAGTAGCCGCGGGGTAAATTCACCCCTCCACTTT.

Turning to this clone: Because the CDR3's place on the DNA is in doubt, the DNA is left out and the CDR3 is given as listed by TCRdb. The chain employs TRBV28 and TRBJ1-3. Including both end residues, the CDR3 is 12 amino acids long. From germline, CDR1 is MDHEN and CDR2 SYDVKM. The CDR3 reads CASSTSRNTIYF.

The V and J genes are TRBV12-5 and TRBJ1-2; tentatively, D is TRBD1 (5 bases). The CDR3 is made up of 17 amino acids. Germline assignment: CDR1 LGHNT and CDR2 FRNRAP. Trimming removed 1 base at V and 4 bases at J, with 19 bases between. For the CDR3, the DNA is TGTGCTAGTGGTTTGGAGCTCCGGGGGGAGGGTGTCTATGGCTACACCTTC. Its translation: CASGLELRGEGVYGYTF.